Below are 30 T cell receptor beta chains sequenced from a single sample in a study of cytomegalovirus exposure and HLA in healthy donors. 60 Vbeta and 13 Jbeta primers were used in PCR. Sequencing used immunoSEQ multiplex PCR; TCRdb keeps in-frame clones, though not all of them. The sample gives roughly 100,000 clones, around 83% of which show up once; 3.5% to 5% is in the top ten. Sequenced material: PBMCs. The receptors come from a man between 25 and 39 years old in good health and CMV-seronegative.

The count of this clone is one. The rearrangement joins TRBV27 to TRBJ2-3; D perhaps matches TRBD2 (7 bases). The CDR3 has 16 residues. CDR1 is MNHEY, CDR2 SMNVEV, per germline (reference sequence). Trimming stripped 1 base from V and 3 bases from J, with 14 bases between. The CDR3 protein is CASSLFRGRETDTQYF. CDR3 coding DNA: TGTGCCAGCAGTTTATTTAGGGGGAGGGAAACAGATACGCAGTATTTT.

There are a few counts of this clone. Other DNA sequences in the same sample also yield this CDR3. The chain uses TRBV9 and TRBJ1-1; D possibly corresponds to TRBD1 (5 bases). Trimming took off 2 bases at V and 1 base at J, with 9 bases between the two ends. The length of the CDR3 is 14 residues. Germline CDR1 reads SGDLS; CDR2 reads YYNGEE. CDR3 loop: CASSVGQGNTEAFF. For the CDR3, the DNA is TGTGCCAGCAGCGTTGGGCAGGGGAACACTGAAGCTTTCTTT.

In DNA form, the CDR3 reads TGTGCCAGTAGTATTAGTACAGCCTTCCGTGGGGAGACCCAGTACTTC. Its translation: CASSISTAFRGETQYF. The chain employs TRBV19 and TRBJ2-5; D remains ambiguous. This CDR3 contains 16 residues. Per the germline V gene, CDR1 is LNHDA and CDR2 is SQIVND (reference sequence). V shed 3 bases and J shed 5 bases, with 19 bases lying between them.

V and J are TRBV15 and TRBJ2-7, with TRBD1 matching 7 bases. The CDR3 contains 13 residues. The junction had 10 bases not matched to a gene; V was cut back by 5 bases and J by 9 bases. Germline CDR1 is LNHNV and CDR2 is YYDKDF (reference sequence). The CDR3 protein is CATSQERQGPQYF. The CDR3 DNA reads TGTGCCACCAGCCAAGAAAGACAGGGTCCGCAGTACTTC. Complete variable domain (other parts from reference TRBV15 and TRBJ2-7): DAMVIQNPRYQVTQFGKPVTLSCSQTLNHNVMYWYQQKSSQAPKLLFHYYDKDFNNEADTPDNFQSRRPNTSFCFLDIRSPGLGDTAMYLCATSQERQGPQYFGPGTRLTVT.

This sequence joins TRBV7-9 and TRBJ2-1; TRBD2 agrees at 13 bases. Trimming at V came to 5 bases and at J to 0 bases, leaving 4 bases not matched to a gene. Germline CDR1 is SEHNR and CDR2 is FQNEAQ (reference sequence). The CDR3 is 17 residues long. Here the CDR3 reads CASSQTSGGVSYNEQFF. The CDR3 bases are TGTGCCAGCAGCCAAACTAGCGGGGGGGTCTCCTACAATGAGCAGTTCTTC.

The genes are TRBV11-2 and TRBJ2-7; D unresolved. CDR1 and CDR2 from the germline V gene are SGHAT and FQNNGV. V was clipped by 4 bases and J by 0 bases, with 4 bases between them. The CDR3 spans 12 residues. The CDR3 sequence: CASSYNSYEQYF. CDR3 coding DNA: TGTGCCAGCAGCTACAACTCCTACGAGCAGTACTTC. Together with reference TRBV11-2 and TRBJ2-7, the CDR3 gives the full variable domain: EAGVAQSPRYKIIEKRQSVAFWCNPISGHATLYWYQQILGQGPKLLIQFQNNGVVDDSQLPKDRFSAERLKGVDSTLKIQPAKLEDSAVYLCASSYNSYEQYFGPGTRLTVT.

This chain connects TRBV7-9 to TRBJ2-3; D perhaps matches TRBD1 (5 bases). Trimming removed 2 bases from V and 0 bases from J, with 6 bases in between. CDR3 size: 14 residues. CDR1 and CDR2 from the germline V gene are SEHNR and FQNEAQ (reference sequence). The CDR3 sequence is CASSLRGSTDTQYF. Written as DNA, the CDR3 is TGTGCCAGCAGCTTAAGGGGAAGCACAGATACGCAGTATTTT.

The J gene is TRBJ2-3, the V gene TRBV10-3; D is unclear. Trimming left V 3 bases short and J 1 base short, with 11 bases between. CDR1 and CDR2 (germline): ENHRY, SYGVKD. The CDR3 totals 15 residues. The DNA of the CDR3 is TGTGCCATCAGTGACCCAGTCCTCGGCACAGATACGCAGTATTTT. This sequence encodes CAISDPVLGTDTQYF.

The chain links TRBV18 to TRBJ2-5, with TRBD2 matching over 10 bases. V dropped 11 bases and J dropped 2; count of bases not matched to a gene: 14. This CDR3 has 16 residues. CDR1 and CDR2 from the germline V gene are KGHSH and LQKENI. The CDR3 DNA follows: TGTGCCTCCGCAGGGGGGCTAGCGGGGGCACAAGAGACCCAGTACTTC. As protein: CASAGGLAGAQETQYF.

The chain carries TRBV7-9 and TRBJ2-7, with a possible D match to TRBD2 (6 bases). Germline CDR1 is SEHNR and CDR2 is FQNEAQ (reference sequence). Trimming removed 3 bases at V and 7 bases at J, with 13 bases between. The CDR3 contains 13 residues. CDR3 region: CASSLGLQREQYF. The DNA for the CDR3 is TGTGCCAGCAGCTTGGGACTTCAAAGGGAGCAGTACTTC.

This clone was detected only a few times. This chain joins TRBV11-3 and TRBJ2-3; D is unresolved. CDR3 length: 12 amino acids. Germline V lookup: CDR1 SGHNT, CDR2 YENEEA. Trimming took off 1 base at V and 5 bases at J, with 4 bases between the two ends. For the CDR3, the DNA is TGTGCCAGCAGCTTAGGGAGAGATACGCAGTATTTT. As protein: CASSLGRDTQYF.

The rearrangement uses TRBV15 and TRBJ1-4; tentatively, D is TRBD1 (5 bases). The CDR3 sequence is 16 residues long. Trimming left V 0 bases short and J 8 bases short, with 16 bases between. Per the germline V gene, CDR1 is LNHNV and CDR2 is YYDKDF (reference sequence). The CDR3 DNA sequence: TGTGCCACCAGCAGAGATCACGGGACCGGAGGGGAAAAACTGTTTTTT. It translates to CATSRDHGTGGEKLFF.

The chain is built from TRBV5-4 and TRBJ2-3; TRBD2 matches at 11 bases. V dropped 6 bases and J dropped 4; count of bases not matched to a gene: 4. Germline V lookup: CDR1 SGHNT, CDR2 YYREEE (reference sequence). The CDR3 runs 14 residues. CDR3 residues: CASTVAGGADTQYF. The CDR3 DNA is TGTGCCAGCACCGTAGCGGGAGGGGCAGATACGCAGTATTTT.

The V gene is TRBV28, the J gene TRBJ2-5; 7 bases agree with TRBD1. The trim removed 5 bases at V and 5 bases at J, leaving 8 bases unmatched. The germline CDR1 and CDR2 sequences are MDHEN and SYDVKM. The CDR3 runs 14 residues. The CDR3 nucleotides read TGTGCCAGCAGTCGCGACAGGGCTGGCGAGACCCAGTACTTC. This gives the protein CASSRDRAGETQYF.

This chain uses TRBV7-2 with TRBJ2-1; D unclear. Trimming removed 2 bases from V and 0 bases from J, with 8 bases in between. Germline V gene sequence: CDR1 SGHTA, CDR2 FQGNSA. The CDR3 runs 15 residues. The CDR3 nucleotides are TGTGCCAGCAGCTTAAGTCTAAGCTCCTACAATGAGCAGTTCTTC. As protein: CASSLSLSSYNEQFF.

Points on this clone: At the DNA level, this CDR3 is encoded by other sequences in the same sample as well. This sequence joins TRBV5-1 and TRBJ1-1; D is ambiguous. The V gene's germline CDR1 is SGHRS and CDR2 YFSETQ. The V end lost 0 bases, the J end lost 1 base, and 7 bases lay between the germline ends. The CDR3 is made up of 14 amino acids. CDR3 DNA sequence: TGCGCCAGCAGCTTGGTCCGGGGGAACACTGAAGCTTTCTTT. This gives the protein CASSLVRGNTEAFF.

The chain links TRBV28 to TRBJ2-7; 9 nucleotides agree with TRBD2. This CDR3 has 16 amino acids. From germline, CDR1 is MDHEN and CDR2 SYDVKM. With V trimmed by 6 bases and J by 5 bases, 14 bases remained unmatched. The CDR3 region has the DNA TGTGCCAGCAGGTCTAGAGCGGGAGGCTATTTACACGAGCAGTACTTC. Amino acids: CASRSRAGGYLHEQYF.

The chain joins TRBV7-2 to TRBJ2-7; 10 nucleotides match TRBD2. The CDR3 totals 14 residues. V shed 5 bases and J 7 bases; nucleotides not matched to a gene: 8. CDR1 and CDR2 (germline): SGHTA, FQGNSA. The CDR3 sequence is CASSGTSVSGEQYF. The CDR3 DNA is TGTGCCAGCAGCGGGACTAGCGTGTCAGGGGAGCAGTACTTC.

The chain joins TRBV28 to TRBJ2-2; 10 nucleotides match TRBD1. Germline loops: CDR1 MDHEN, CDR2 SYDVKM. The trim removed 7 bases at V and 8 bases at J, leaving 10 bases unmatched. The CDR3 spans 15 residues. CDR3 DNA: TGTGCCAGCAATAGAGGGACAGGGGCTGGGGGGGAGCTGTTTTTT. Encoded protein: CASNRGTGAGGELFF.

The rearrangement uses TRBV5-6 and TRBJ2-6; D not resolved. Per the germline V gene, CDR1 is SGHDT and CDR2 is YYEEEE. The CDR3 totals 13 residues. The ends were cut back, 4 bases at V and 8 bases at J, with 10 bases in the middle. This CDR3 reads CASSPTSPNVLTF. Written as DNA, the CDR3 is TGTGCCAGCAGCCCGACAAGCCCCAACGTCCTGACTTTC.

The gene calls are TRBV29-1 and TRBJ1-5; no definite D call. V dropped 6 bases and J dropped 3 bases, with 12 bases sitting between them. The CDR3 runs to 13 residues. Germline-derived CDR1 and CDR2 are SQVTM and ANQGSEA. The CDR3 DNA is TGCAGCGTCCTGGGCAGTTTCAATCAGCCCCAGCATTTT. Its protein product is CSVLGSFNQPQHF.

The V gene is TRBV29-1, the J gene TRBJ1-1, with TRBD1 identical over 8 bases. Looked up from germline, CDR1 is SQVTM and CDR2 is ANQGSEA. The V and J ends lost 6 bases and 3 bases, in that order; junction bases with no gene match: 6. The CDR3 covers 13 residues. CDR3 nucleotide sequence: TGCAGCGTCCTGGACAGGGTGGACACTGAAGCTTTCTTT. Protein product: CSVLDRVDTEAFF.

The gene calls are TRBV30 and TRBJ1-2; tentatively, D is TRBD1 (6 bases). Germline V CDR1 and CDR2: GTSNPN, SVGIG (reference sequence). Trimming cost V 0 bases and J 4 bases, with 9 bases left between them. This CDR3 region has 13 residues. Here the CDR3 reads CAWSVDRFYGYTF. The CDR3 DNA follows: TGTGCCTGGAGTGTAGACAGGTTCTATGGCTACACCTTC.

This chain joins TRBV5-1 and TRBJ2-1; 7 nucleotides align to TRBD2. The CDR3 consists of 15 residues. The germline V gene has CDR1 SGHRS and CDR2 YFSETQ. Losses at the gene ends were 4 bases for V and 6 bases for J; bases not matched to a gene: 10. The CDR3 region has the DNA TGCGCCAGCAGCCCACCGAGGGGAGGGGTCAATGAGCAGTTCTTC. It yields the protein CASSPPRGGVNEQFF.

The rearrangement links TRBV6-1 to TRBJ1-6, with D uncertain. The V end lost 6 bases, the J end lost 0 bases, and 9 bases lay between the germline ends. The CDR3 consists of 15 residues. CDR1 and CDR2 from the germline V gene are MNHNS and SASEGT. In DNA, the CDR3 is TGTGCCAGCAGCGAACAGATCTCCTATAATTCACCCCTCCACTTT. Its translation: CASSEQISYNSPLHF.

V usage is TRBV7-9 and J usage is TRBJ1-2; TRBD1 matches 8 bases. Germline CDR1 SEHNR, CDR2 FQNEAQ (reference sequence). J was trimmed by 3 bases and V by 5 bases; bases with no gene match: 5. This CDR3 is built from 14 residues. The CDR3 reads CASSEATGDYGYTF. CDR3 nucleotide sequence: TGTGCCAGCAGCGAAGCGACAGGGGACTATGGCTACACCTTC.

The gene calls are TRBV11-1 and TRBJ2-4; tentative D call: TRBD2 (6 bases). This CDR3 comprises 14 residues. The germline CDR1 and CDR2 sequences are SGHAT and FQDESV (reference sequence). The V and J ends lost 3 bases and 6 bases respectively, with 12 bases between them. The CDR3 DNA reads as TGTGCCAGCAGCTTCAAAGGAGGGTTAAACATTCAGTACTTC. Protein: CASSFKGGLNIQYF.

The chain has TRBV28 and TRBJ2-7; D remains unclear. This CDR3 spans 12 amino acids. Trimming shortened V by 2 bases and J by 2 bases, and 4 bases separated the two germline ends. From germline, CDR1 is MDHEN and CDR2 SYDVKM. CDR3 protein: CASSLSTYEQYF. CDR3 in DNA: TGTGCCAGCAGTTTAAGCACCTACGAGCAGTACTTC.

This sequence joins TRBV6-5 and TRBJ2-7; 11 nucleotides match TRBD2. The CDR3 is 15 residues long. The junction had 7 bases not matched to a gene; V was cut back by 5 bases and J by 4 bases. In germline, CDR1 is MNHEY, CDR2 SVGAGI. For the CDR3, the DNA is TGTGCCAGCAGTCCCCGACTAGCGGGAAATTACGAGCAGTACTTC. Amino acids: CASSPRLAGNYEQYF.

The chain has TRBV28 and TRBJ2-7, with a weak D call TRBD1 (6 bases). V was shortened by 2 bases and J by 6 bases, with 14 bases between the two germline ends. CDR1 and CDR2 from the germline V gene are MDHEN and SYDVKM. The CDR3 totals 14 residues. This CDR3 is CASSLVAGDLEQYF. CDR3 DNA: TGTGCCAGCAGTTTAGTGGCAGGGGATCTCGAGCAGTACTTC.